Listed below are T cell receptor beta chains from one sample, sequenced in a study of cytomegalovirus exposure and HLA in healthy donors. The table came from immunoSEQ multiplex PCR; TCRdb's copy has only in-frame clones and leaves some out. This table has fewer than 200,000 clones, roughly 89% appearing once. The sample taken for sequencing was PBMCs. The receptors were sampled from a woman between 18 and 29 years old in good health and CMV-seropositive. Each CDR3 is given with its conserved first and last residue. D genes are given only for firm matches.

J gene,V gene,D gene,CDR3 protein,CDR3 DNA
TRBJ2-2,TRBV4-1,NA,CASSQVGLLAGELFF,TGCGCCAGCAGCCAAGTCGGACTTTTAGCCGGGGAGCTGTTTTTT
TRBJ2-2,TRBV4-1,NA,CASSQDPVFLGRVAGELFF,TGCGCCAGCAGCCAAGATCCCGTGTTTCTGGGCAGGGTCGCCGGGGAGCTGTTTTTT
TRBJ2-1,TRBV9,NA,CASSVDPSPDEQFF,TGTGCCAGCAGCGTAGACCCGAGCCCTGATGAGCAGTTCTTC
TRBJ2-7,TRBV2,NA,CASSETRGVGEQYF,TGTGCCAGCAGTGAAACCAGGGGAGTAGGCGAGCAGTACTTC
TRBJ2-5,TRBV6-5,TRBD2,CASSYRGLAGTETQYF,TGTGCCAGCAGTTACCGGGGACTAGCGGGGACGGAGACCCAGTACTTC
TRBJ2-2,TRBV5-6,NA,CASSAQGMGTGELFF,TGTGCCAGCAGCGCTCAGGGGATGGGCACCGGGGAGCTGTTTTTT
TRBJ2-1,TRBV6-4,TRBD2,CASSISGGGNEQFF,TGTGCCAGCAGTATTAGCGGGGGGGGCAATGAGCAGTTCTTC
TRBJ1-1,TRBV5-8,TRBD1,CASSQGVRGDTEAFF,TGTGCCAGCAGCCAGGGGGTGAGAGGGGACACTGAAGCTTTCTTT
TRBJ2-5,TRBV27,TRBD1,CASSPGTGRSETQYF,TGTGCCAGCAGCCCCGGGACAGGGAGATCCGAGACCCAGTACTTC
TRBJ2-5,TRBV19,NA,CASSIGLQGRETQYF,TGTGCCAGTAGTATAGGGCTGCAGGGTCGGGAGACCCAGTACTTC